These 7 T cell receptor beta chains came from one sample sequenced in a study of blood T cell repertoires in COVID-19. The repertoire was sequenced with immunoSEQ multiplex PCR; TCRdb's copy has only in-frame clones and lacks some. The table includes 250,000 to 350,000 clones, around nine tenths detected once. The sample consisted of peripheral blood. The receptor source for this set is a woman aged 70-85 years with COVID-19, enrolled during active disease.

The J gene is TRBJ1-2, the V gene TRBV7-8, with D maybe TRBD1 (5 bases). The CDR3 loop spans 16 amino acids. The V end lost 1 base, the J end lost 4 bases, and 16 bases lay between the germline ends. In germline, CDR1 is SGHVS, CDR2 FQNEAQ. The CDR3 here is CASSLVRSGSTYGYTF. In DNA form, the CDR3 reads TGTGCCAGCAGCTTAGTGAGGTCAGGGTCGACCTATGGCTACACCTTC.

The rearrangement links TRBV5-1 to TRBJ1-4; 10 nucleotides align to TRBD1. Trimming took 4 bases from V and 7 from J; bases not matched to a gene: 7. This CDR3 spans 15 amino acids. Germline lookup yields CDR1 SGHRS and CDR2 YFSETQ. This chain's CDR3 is CASSPTGGASEKLFF. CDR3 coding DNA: TGCGCCAGCAGCCCGACAGGGGGCGCAAGTGAAAAACTGTTTTTT.

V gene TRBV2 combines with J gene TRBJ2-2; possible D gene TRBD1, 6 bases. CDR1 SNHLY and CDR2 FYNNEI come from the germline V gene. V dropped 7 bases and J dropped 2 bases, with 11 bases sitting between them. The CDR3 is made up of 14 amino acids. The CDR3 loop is CASTGTPNTGELFF. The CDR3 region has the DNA TGTGCCAGCACCGGGACACCTAACACCGGGGAGCTGTTTTTT.

The DNA of the CDR3 is TGTGCCAGTAGACAGGATCGGAGCTCCTACGAGCAGTACTTC. This codes for CASRQDRSSYEQYF. The chain combines TRBV19 with TRBJ2-7; D is possibly TRBD1 (5 bases). This CDR3 has 14 amino acids. Per the germline V gene, CDR1 is LNHDA and CDR2 is SQIVND (reference sequence). The ends were cut back, 6 bases at V and 0 bases at J, with 12 bases in the middle.

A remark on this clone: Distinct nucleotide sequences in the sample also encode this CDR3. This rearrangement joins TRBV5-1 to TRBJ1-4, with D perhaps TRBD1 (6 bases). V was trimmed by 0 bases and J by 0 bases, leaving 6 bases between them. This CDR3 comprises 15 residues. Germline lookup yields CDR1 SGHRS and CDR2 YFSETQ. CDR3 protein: CASSLGQATNEKLFF. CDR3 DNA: TGCGCCAGCAGCTTGGGACAGGCAACTAATGAAAAACTGTTTTTT.

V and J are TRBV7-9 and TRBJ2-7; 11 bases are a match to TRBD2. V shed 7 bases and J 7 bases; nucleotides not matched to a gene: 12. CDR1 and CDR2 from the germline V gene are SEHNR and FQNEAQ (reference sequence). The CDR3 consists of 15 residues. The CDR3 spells CASTLSGGALEEQYF. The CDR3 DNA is TGTGCCAGCACCCTTAGCGGGGGGGCCCTCGAGGAGCAGTACTTC.

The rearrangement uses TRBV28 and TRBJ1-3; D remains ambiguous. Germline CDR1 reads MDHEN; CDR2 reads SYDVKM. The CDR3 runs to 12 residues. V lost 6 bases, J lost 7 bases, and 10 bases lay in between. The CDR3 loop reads CASSTPSNTIYF. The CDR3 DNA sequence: TGTGCCAGCAGCACCCCTAGTAACACCATATATTTT. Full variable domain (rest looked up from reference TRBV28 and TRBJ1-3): DVKVTQSSRYLVKRTGEKVFLECVQDMDHENMFWYRQDPGLGLRLIYFSYDVKMKEKGDIPEGYSVSREKKERFSLILESASTNQTSMYLCASSTPSNTIYFGEGSWLTVV.